One and the same sample provided the 28 T cell receptor beta chains below, sequenced in a study of shared clonotypes between healthy human individuals (dated by TCRdb to the early 2020s). Library preparation used the immunoSEQ multiplex PCR assay. As stored in TCRdb, this immuneACCESS dataset retains in-frame rearrangements with V and J assigned. A fraction of the clones does not appear; measured against another copy, unresolved V genes explain less than half of the discrepancy, and the remainder lacks a known reason. Across this sample there are millions of clones, with about 95% seen only once. The ten most abundant clones make up roughly 1.1% of the sample. CD8 naive samples were obtained by positive selection for CCR7 among CD45RO-negative cells, yielding a CD45RA+CCR7+ population from which TemRA cells were excluded. The sample taken for sequencing was naive CD8+ T cells sorted from blood. Taken with the paper, the label for cell subset or site translates to: CD45RA+CCR7+. These receptors came from a man between 18 and 35 years old in good health.

The CDR3 region has the DNA TGTGCCAGCAGCTTAGCGGTCCAGGGACCTTCACCCCTCCACTTT. Its protein product is CASSLAVQGPSPLHF. This chain uses TRBV7-9 with TRBJ1-6; TRBD1 might be the D (5 bases). V lost 0 bases and J 9 bases, leaving 12 bases between the germline ends. The CDR3 spans 15 residues. Germline V gene data show CDR1 as SEHNR and CDR2 as FQNEAQ (reference sequence).

The chain is built from TRBV19 and TRBJ1-2; TRBD1 matches 8 bases. This CDR3 is 19 amino acids long. Trimming removed 6 bases from V and 4 bases from J; junction bases left unmatched: 22. The germline gives CDR1 LNHDA, CDR2 SQIVND (reference sequence). The CDR3 sequence is CASRPLFGQGRRLGYGYTF. CDR3 DNA sequence: TGTGCCAGTAGACCCCTCTTTGGACAGGGTCGGCGACTTGGCTATGGCTACACCTTC.

As to this clone: The sample holds other DNA sequences that translate to the same CDR3. The chain employs TRBV7-9 and TRBJ2-7; perhaps TRBD1 as D (6 bases). The V gene's germline CDR1 is SEHNR and CDR2 FQNEAQ (reference sequence). V lost 1 base and J 3 bases, leaving 10 bases between the germline ends. The CDR3 consists of 14 residues. The CDR3 coding sequence is TGTGCCAGCAGCTTAGTTGCAGGGGACTACGAGCAGTACTTC. It yields the protein CASSLVAGDYEQYF.

The genes are TRBV7-8 and TRBJ2-7, with 8 bases fitting TRBD1. Per germline, CDR1 SGHVS and CDR2 FQNEAQ. The CDR3 length is 14 residues. V lost 2 bases and J lost 6; bases outside the gene matches: 6. The CDR3 bases are TGTGCCAGCAGCTTAATCGACAGGGGAAGCGAGCAGTACTTC. Translation gives CASSLIDRGSEQYF.

This clone has a single count. This chain connects TRBV11-2 to TRBJ2-5; D uncertain. Germline V gene lookup returns CDR1 SGHAT and CDR2 FQNNGV. The CDR3 covers 14 residues. V lost 1 base, J lost 0 bases, and 6 bases lay in between. CDR3 in DNA: TGTGCCAGCAGCTTAGGGGCTAACCAAGAGACCCAGTACTTC. Its protein product is CASSLGANQETQYF.

The chain couples TRBV28 to TRBJ1-1; D ambiguous. Per germline, CDR1 MDHEN and CDR2 SYDVKM. The CDR3 runs 13 residues. Between the trimmed V and J ends, which lost 3 bases and 8 bases, there was a span of 13 bases. The CDR3 here is CASSFPASPEAFF. The CDR3 nucleotides are TGTGCCAGCAGTTTCCCCGCCTCTCCGGAAGCTTTCTTT.

CDR3 bases: TGTGCCAGCAGCTTAGCGCTCGAGGGTACCACTGAAGCTTTCTTT. Its protein product is CASSLALEGTTEAFF. This sequence joins TRBV7-6 and TRBJ1-1; no firm D call. V was trimmed by 0 bases and J by 4 bases, leaving 12 bases between them. The CDR3 sequence is 15 residues long. Per germline, CDR1 SGHVS and CDR2 FNYEAQ.

For this clone: At one end, the junction sequence differs from germline, possibly due to a read error. This chain uses TRBV30 with TRBJ1-4; 9 bases are a match to TRBD1. The CDR3 extends over 12 amino acids. CDR1 GTSNPN and CDR2 SVGIG come from the germline V gene (reference sequence). The CDR3 region has the DNA TGTGCCTGGACCCGTCCCGGGGACAGGGCCTATTTT. It specifies CAWTRPGDRAYF.

The chain carries TRBV4-3 and TRBJ2-1, with TRBD2 identical over 10 bases. The germline V gene encodes CDR1 LGHNA and CDR2 YSLEER. V shed 3 bases and J 3 bases; nucleotides not matched to a gene: 5. This CDR3 is 16 amino acids long. In nucleotides, the CDR3 is TGCGCCAGCAGCCACCAGACTAGCGGGTACTACAATGAGCAGTTCTTC. It yields the protein CASSHQTSGYYNEQFF.

J is TRBJ2-2 and V is TRBV21-1; the D call of TRBD2 is as the table states it, not checked on the DNA. TRBV21-1 is noted as a pseudogene. This CDR3 comprises 21 residues. DNA of the CDR3: TGTGCCAGCAGCAAAGTCCCAGCGGGGAGGGCCTATCTAGTTCATTCCGGGGAGCTGTTTTTT. Translated: CASSKVPAGRAYLVHSGELFF.

The V and J genes are TRBV28 and TRBJ1-2; the match to TRBD1 covers 7 bases. Germline assignment: CDR1 MDHEN and CDR2 SYDVKM. The trim removed 5 bases at V and 0 bases at J, leaving 6 bases unmatched. The CDR3 totals 15 residues. DNA for the CDR3: TGTGCCAGCAGTCCGTACAGGGGTACTAACTATGGCTACACCTTC. Its protein is CASSPYRGTNYGYTF.

The rearrangement uses TRBV19 and TRBJ1-5; D not certain. Germline CDR1 reads LNHDA; CDR2 reads SQIVND (reference sequence). V was cut by 4 bases and J by 0 bases, with 16 bases left in between. The CDR3 is 17 residues long. For the CDR3, the DNA is TGTGCCAGTAGTACCGGGGTACGGGGATATAGCAATCAGCCCCAGCATTTT. Translated, it gives CASSTGVRGYSNQPQHF.

This clone was detected once. This rearrangement joins TRBV30 to TRBJ1-2; the D gene is possibly TRBD1 (5 bases). The V gene's germline CDR1 is GTSNPN and CDR2 SVGIG (reference sequence). Trimming took 3 bases from V and 1 from J, leaving 18 bases between them. The CDR3 is made up of 16 amino acids. CDR3 region: CAWRGVYSERNYGYTF. The CDR3 region has the DNA TGTGCCTGGAGAGGGGTTTACAGCGAGCGTAACTATGGCTACACCTTC. Full variable domain (missing parts from reference TRBV30 and TRBJ1-2): SQTIHQWPATLVQPVGSPLSLECTVEGTSNPNLYWYRQAAGRGLQLLFYSVGIGQISSEVPQNLSASRPQDRQFILSSKKLLLSDSGFYLCAWRGVYSERNYGYTFGSGTRLTVV.

The chain carries TRBV28 and TRBJ1-1; 7 bases agree with TRBD1. From germline, CDR1 is MDHEN and CDR2 SYDVKM. V trimming: 3 bases; J trimming: 10 bases; junction bases outside the gene matches: 8. This CDR3 region has 13 residues. CDR3 amino acids: CASSLEGAVGAFF. The DNA for the CDR3 is TGTGCCAGCAGTTTGGAGGGGGCGGTAGGAGCTTTCTTT.

The chain carries TRBV7-9 and TRBJ1-5; D not resolved. Trimming removed 4 bases at V and 7 bases at J, with 8 bases between. CDR3 length: 12 amino acids. CDR1 is SEHNR and CDR2 is FQNEAQ in the germline V gene (reference sequence). In DNA, the CDR3 is TGTGCCAGCAGCTGGGGTGAGCAGCCCCAGCATTTT. As protein: CASSWGEQPQHF.

The gene calls are TRBV13 and TRBJ1-2; D remains ambiguous. The CDR3 is made up of 16 amino acids. Germline CDR1 PRHDT, CDR2 FYEKMQ (reference sequence). Trimming cost V 0 bases and J 1 base, with 12 bases left between them. CDR3 amino acids: CASSLGRTPNNYGYTF. The CDR3 nucleotides are TGTGCCAGCAGCTTAGGCCGAACACCCAATAACTATGGCTACACCTTC.

About this clone: The same CDR3 is also encoded by other DNA sequences in this sample. The genes are TRBV5-6 and TRBJ2-7; the match to TRBD1 covers 8 bases. Germline loops: CDR1 SGHDT, CDR2 YYEEEE. The V gene end was trimmed by 3 bases and the J gene end by 2 bases; junction bases not matched to a gene: 4. CDR3 length: 14 amino acids. The CDR3 reads CASSSGQGTYEQYF. Here the CDR3 DNA reads TGTGCCAGCAGCTCTGGACAGGGCACCTACGAGCAGTACTTC.

The chain carries TRBV9 and TRBJ1-2; no clear D gene. CDR3 length: 14 amino acids. Germline loops: CDR1 SGDLS, CDR2 YYNGEE. V was pared by 3 bases and J by 4 bases, with 13 bases between. CDR3 coding DNA: TGTGCCAGCAGCGAAAATGACCCGATCTATGGCTACACCTTC. Protein: CASSENDPIYGYTF.

The gene calls are TRBV13 and TRBJ2-5; 7 bases agree with TRBD1. V gave up 5 bases and J gave up 2 bases; unmatched junction bases: 5. The CDR3 runs 14 residues. CDR1 is PRHDT and CDR2 is FYEKMQ in the germline V gene (reference sequence). This CDR3 is CASSPKGAQETQYF. Written as DNA, the CDR3 is TGTGCCAGCAGCCCCAAGGGGGCACAAGAGACCCAGTACTTC.

In this sample, this clone turned up once. This rearrangement joins TRBV5-8 to TRBJ1-6, with a weak D call TRBD1 (5 bases). This CDR3 is 17 amino acids long. V was shortened by 3 bases and J by 4 bases, with 17 bases between the two germline ends. The V gene's germline CDR1 is SGHTS and CDR2 YDEGEE. The CDR3 region is CASSSRAGTRYNSPLHF. The CDR3 region has the DNA TGTGCCAGCAGCTCCAGAGCCGGGACGAGGTATAATTCACCCCTCCACTTT.

The V gene is TRBV15, the J gene TRBJ2-2; D may be TRBD2 (5 bases). Looked up from germline, CDR1 is LNHNV and CDR2 is YYDKDF (reference sequence). The CDR3 consists of 15 residues. Trimming removed 5 bases at V and 4 bases at J, with 14 bases between. CDR3 amino acids: CATSSSGAGTGELFF. Here the CDR3 DNA reads TGTGCCACCAGCTCGAGCGGCGCGGGCACCGGGGAGCTGTTTTTT. Using reference TRBV15 and TRBJ2-2 for the parts outside the CDR3, the full variable domain is DAMVIQNPRYQVTQFGKPVTLSCSQTLNHNVMYWYQQKSSQAPKLLFHYYDKDFNNEADTPDNFQSRRPNTSFCFLDIRSPGLGDTAMYLCATSSSGAGTGELFFGEGSRLTVL.

Comments on this clone: The same CDR3 can be traced to other DNA sequences in this sample. The V and J genes are TRBV4-1 and TRBJ2-1; D not certain. V lost 2 bases and J 7 bases, leaving 3 bases between the germline ends. The germline CDR1 and CDR2 sequences are MGHRA and YSYEKL. The CDR3 has 11 amino acids. For the CDR3, the DNA is TGCGCCAGCAGCCAACTGAATGAGCAGTTCTTC. It translates to CASSQLNEQFF.

As concerns this clone: Additional DNA sequences in this sample encode the identical CDR3. The rearrangement uses TRBV11-2 and TRBJ2-7; a weak D match, TRBD1 (6 bases). V was pared by 5 bases and J by 7 bases, with 9 bases between. This CDR3 is built from 11 residues. Germline V gene sequence: CDR1 SGHAT, CDR2 FQNNGV. CDR3 in amino acids: CASSLTGEQYF. DNA for the CDR3: TGTGCCAGCAGCCTTACAGGGGAGCAGTACTTC.

About this clone: The same CDR3 also results from other DNA sequences found in this sample. The chain combines TRBV7-9 with TRBJ2-5, with 7 bases identical to TRBD1. With 1 base clipped from V and 3 bases from J, the junction kept 2 bases outside the gene matches. This CDR3 is 14 amino acids long. Per germline, CDR1 SEHNR and CDR2 FQNEAQ (reference sequence). Here the CDR3 DNA reads TGTGCCAGCAGCTTAGTAGACAGGGAAGAGACCCAGTACTTC. The encoded protein is CASSLVDREETQYF. Full variable domain (outside the CDR3, taken from reference TRBV7-9 and TRBJ2-5): DTGVSQNPRHKITKRGQNVTFRCDPISEHNRLYWYRQTLGQGPEFLTYFQNEAQLEKSRLLSDRFSAERPKGSFSTLEIQRTEQGDSAMYLCASSLVDREETQYFGPGTRLLVL.

The chain carries TRBV6-6 and TRBJ2-2, with D perhaps TRBD1 (6 bases). This CDR3 is 15 amino acids long. V shed 6 bases and J shed 2 bases, with 13 bases lying between them. Per germline, CDR1 MNHNY and CDR2 SVGAGI (reference sequence). CDR3 region: CASSYQGQNTGELFF. The CDR3 bases are TGTGCCAGCAGCTACCAGGGACAAAACACCGGGGAGCTGTTTTTT.

The V and J genes are TRBV27 and TRBJ2-3, with D unresolved. The CDR3 is made up of 14 amino acids. The ends were cut back, 3 bases at V and 6 bases at J, with 13 bases in the middle. In germline, CDR1 is MNHEY, CDR2 SMNVEV (reference sequence). The CDR3 here is CASSFIPIMDTQYF. CDR3 sequence (DNA): TGTGCCAGCAGTTTTATACCGATTATGGATACGCAGTATTTT.

V gene TRBV14 combines with J gene TRBJ1-1; 9 bases fit TRBD1. The CDR3 sequence is 16 residues long. The V gene end was trimmed by 3 bases and the J gene end by 0 bases; junction bases not matched to a gene: 5. The germline CDR1 and CDR2 sequences are SGHDN and FVKESK. CDR3 nucleotide sequence: TGTGCCAGCAGCCAGGGACAGGGTATGATGAACACTGAAGCTTTCTTT. Encoded protein: CASSQGQGMMNTEAFF.

Details on this clone: The identical CDR3 is also encoded by other nucleotide sequences in the sample. The DNA for the CDR3 is TGCGCCAGCAGCCGAGCTTTGGGCACTGAAGCTTTCTTT. Its protein product is CASSRALGTEAFF. The J gene is TRBJ1-1, the V gene TRBV4-1; D unresolved. The V end was cut by 4 bases, the J end by 4 bases, with 10 bases between. The CDR3 is 13 residues long. Germline lookup yields CDR1 MGHRA and CDR2 YSYEKL.